This TCR beta chain was retrieved from a study of long-term antiretroviral therapy in people with HIV. Findings of the study overall: ART-treated samples gained diversity yet remained below transplant donor controls.

V was clipped by 4 bases and J by 4 bases; unmatched bases: 14. The CDR3 loop spans 18 amino acids. Germline V gives CDR1 SGHVS, CDR2 FQNEAQ. Every specimen held between 1-10 million cryopreserved PBMC. These were thawed and washed before DNA extraction. Investigators performed immunoSEQ version v3.0 at survey level. Produced via immunoSEQ multiplex PCR; TCRdb's table is partial and in-frame only. The data hold approximately 24,000 clones, with over 70% observed a single time. Points on this clone: Antigen unknown.

This chain joins TRBV7-8 and TRBJ2-5, with 11 bases aligning to TRBD2. The sequence derives from a woman aged 25 to 39 with HIV. The material sequenced was unsorted PBMCs, taken 1.1 years before starting antiretroviral therapy. The CDR3 DNA follows: TGTGCCAGCAGCTCTCCATACGGAACTAGCGGGGGCGGAGAGACCCAGTACTTC. This codes for CASSSPYGTSGGGETQYF. The full variable domain, with the rest looked up from reference TRBV7-8 and TRBJ2-5, is GAGVSQSPRYKVAKRGQDVALRCDPISGHVSLFWYQQALGQGPEFLTYFQNEAQLDKSGLPSDRFFAERPEGSVSTLKIQRTQQEDSAVYLCASSSPYGTSGGGETQYFGPGTRLLVL.